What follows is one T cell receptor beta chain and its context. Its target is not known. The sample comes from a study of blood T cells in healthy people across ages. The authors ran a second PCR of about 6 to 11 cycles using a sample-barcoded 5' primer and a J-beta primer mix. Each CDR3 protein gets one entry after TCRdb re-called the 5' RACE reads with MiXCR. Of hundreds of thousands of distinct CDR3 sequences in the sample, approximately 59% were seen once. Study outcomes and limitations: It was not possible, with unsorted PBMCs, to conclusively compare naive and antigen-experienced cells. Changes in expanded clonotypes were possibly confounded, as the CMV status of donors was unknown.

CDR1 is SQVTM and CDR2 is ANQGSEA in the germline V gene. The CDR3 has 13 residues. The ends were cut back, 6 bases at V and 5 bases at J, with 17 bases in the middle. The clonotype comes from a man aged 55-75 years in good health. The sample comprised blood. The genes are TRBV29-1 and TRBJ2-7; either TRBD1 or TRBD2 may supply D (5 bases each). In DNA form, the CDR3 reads TGCAGCGTGAACCAGGGAGCGAGGGACGAGCAGTACTTC. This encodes CSVNQGARDEQYF.